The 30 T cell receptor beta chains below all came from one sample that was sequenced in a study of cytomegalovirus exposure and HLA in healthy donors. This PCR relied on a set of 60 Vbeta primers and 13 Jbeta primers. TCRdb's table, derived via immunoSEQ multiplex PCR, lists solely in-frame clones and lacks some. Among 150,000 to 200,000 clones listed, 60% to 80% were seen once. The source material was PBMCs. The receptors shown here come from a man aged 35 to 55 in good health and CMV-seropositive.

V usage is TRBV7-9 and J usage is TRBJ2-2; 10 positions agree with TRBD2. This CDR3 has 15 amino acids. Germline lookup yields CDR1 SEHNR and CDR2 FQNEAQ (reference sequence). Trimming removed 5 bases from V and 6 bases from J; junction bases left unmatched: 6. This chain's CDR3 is CASSPSGRAAGELFF. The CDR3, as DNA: TGTGCCAGCAGCCCTAGCGGGAGAGCGGCCGGGGAGCTGTTTTTT. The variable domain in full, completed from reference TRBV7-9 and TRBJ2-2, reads DTGVSQNPRHKITKRGQNVTFRCDPISEHNRLYWYRQTLGQGPEFLTYFQNEAQLEKSRLLSDRFSAERPKGSFSTLEIQRTEQGDSAMYLCASSPSGRAAGELFFGEGSRLTVL.

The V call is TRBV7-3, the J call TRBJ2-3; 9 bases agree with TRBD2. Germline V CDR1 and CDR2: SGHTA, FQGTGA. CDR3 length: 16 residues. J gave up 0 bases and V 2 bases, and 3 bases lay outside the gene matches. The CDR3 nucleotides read TGTGCCAGCAGCTTACCGACTAGCGGCAGCACAGATACGCAGTATTTT. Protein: CASSLPTSGSTDTQYF.

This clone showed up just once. The CDR3 sequence is CASSLGAGQETQYF. For the CDR3, the DNA is TGTGCCAGCAGCTTGGGGGCAGGGCAAGAGACCCAGTACTTC. The chain combines TRBV5-5 with TRBJ2-5; a possible D gene is TRBD1 (5 bases). The CDR3 totals 14 residues. Trimming left V 0 bases short and J 2 bases short, with 8 bases between. The germline V gene encodes CDR1 SGHKS and CDR2 YYEKEE (reference sequence).

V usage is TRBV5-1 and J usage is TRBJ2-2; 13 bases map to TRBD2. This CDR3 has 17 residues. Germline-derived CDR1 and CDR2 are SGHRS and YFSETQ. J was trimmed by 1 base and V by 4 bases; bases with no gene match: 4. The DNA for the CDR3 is TGCGCCAGCAGCCCCGGACTAGCGGGAGAGAACACCGGGGAGCTGTTTTTT. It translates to CASSPGLAGENTGELFF.

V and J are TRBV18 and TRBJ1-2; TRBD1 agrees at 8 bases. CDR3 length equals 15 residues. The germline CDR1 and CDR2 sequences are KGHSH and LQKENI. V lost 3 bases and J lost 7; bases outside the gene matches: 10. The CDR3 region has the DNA TGTGCCAGCTCACCCCAGACAGGGGAGAGCGCTGGCTACACCTTC. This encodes CASSPQTGESAGYTF.

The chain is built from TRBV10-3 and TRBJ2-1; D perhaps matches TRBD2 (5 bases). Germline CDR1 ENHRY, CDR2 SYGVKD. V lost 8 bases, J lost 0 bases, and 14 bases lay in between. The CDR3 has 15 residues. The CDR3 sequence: CAISRTAVSYNEQFF. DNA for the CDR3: TGTGCCATCTCCCGAACAGCGGTCTCCTACAATGAGCAGTTCTTC.

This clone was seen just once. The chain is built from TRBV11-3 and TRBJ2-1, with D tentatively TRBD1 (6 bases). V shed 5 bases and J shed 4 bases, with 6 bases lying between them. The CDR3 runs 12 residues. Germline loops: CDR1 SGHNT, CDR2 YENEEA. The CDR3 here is CASSQGYNEQFF. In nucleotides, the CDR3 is TGTGCCAGCAGCCAGGGGTACAATGAGCAGTTCTTC.

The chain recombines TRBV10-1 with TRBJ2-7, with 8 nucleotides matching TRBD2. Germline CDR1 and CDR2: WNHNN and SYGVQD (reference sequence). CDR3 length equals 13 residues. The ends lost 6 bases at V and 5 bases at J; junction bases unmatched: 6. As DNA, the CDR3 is TGCGCCAGCAGGAGTAGCGGGACCCACGAGCAGTACTTC. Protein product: CASRSSGTHEQYF.

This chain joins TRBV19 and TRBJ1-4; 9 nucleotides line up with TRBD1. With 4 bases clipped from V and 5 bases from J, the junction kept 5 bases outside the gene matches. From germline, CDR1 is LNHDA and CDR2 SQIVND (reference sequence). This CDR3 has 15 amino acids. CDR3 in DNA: TGTGCCAGTAGTACCCGACAGGGGGGGAATGAAAAACTGTTTTTT. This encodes CASSTRQGGNEKLFF.

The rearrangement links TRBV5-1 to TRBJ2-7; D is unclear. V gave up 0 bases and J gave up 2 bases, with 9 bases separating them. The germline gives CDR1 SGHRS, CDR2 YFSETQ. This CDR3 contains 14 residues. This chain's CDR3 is CASSLGQAAYEQYF. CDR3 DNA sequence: TGCGCCAGCAGCTTGGGCCAGGCAGCCTACGAGCAGTACTTC.

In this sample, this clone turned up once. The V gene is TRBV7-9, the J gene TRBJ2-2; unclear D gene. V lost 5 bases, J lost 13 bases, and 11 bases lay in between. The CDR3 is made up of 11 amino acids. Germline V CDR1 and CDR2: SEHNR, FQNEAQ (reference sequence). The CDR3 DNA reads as TGTGCCAGCAGCAACCTTCAGCGGCTGTTTTTT. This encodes CASSNLQRLFF.

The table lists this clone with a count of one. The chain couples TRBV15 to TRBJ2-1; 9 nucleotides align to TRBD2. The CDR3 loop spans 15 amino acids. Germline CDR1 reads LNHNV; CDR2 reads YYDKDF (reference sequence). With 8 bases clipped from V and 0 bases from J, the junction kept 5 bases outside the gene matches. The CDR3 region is CATGREGTSYNEQFF. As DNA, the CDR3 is TGTGCCACCGGGCGGGAGGGCACCTCCTACAATGAGCAGTTCTTC.

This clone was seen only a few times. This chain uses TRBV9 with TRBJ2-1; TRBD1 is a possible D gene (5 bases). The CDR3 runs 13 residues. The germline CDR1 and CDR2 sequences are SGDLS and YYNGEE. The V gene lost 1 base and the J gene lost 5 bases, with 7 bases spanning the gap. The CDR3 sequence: CASSVSRDNEQFF. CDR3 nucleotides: TGTGCCAGCAGCGTAAGCAGGGACAATGAGCAGTTCTTC.

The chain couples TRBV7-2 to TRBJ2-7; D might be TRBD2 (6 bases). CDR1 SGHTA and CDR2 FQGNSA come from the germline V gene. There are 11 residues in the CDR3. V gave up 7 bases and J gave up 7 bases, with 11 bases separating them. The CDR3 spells CASTRAGEQYF. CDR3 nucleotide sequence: TGTGCCAGCACTCGGGCGGGGGAGCAGTACTTC. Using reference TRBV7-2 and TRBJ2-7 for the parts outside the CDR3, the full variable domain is GAGVSQSPSNKVTEKGKDVELRCDPISGHTALYWYRQSLGQGLEFLIYFQGNSAPDKSGLPSDRFSAERTGGSVSTLTIQRTQQEDSAVYLCASTRAGEQYFGPGTRLTVT.

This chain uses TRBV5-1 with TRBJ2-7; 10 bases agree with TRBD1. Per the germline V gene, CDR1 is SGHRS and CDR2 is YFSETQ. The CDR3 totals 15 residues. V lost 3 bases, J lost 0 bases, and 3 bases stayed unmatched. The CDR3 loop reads CASSSRDRGSYEQYF. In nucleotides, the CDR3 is TGCGCCAGCAGCTCCCGGGACAGGGGCTCCTACGAGCAGTACTTC.

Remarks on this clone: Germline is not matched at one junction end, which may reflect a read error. The CDR3 protein is CASRGDRGSKNSQYF. As DNA, the CDR3 is TGTGCCAGCAGGGGGGACAGAGGGAGCAAAAACAGTCAGTACTTC. V is TRBV2 and J is TRBJ2-4; 7 bases match TRBD1. The CDR3 consists of 15 residues. The germline gives CDR1 SNHLY, CDR2 FYNNEI.

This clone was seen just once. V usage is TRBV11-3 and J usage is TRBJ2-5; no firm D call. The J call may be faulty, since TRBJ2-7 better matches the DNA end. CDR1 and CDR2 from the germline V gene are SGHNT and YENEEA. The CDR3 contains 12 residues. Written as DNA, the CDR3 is TGTGCCAGCAGCTTAGCTATGTACGAGCAGTACTTC. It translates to CASSLAMYEQYF.

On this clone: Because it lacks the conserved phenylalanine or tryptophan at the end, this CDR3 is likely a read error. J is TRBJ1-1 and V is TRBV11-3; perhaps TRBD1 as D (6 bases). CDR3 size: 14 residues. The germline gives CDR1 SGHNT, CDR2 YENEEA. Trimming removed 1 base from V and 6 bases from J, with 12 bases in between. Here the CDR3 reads CASSLAQGPAEAFL. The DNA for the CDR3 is TGTGCCAGCAGCTTAGCACAGGGCCCCGCTGAAGCTTTCCTT.

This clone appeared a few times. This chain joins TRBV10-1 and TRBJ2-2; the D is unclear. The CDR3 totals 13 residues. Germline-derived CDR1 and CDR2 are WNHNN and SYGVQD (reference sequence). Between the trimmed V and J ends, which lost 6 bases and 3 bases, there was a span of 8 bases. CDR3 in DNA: TGCGCCAGCAGCGCGAGCTACACCGGGGAGCTGTTTTTT. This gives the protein CASSASYTGELFF.

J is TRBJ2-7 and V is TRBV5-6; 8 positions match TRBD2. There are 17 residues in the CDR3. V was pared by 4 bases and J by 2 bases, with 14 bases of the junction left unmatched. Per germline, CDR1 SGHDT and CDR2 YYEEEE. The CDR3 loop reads CASSQDRRLAGTYEQYF. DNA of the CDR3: TGTGCCAGCAGCCAAGATCGGAGGCTAGCGGGTACCTACGAGCAGTACTTC. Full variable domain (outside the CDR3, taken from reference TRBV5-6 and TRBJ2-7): DAGVTQSPTHLIKTRGQQVTLRCSPKSGHDTVSWYQQALGQGPQFIFQYYEEEERQRGNFPDRFSGHQFPNYSSELNVNALLLGDSALYLCASSQDRRLAGTYEQYFGPGTRLTVT.

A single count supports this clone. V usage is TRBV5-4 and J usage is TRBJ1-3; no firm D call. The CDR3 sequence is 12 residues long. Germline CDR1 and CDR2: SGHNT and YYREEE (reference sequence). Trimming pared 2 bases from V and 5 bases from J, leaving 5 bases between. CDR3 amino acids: CASSFGRNTIYF. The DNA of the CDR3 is TGTGCCAGCAGCTTCGGTAGAAACACCATATATTTT.

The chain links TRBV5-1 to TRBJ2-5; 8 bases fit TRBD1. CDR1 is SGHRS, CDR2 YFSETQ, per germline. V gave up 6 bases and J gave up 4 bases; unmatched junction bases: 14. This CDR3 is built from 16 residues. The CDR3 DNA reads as TGCGCCAGCACCCATTGGCGGACAGGGAGGCGAGAGACCCAGTACTTC. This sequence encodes CASTHWRTGRRETQYF.

CDR3 loop: CASSLQGAKNQPQHF. CDR3 nucleotide sequence: TGCGCCAGCAGCTTACAGGGGGCGAAGAATCAGCCCCAGCATTTT. This rearrangement joins TRBV5-1 to TRBJ1-5; 9 nucleotides align to TRBD1. Trimming at V came to 2 bases and at J to 4 bases, leaving 4 bases not matched to a gene. This CDR3 spans 15 amino acids. Germline CDR1 is SGHRS and CDR2 is YFSETQ.

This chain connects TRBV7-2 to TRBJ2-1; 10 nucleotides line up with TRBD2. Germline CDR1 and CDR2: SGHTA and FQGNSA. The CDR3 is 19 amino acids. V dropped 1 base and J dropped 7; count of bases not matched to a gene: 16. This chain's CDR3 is CASSLVTAGGMLGYNEQFF. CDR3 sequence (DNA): TGTGCCAGCAGCTTAGTGACAGCGGGAGGGATGTTGGGGTATAATGAGCAGTTCTTC.

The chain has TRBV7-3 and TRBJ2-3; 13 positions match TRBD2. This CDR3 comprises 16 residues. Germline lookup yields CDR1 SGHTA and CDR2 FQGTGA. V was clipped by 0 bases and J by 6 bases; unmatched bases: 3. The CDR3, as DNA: TGTGCCAGCAGCTTAACCGGACTAGCGGGAGCGGATACGCAGTATTTT. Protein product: CASSLTGLAGADTQYF. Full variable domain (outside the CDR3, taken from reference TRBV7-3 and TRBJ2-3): GAGVSQTPSNKVTEKGKYVELRCDPISGHTALYWYRQSLGQGPEFLIYFQGTGAADDSGLPNDRFFAVRPEGSVSTLKIQRTERGDSAVYLCASSLTGLAGADTQYFGPGTRLTVL.

DNA for the CDR3: TGTGCCAGCAGTGAGCGGCTAGCGGGATTCGGGACCCAGTACTTC. This codes for CASSERLAGFGTQYF. The rearrangement links TRBV2 to TRBJ2-5, with TRBD2 matching 9 bases. CDR1 and CDR2 (germline): SNHLY, FYNNEI. The CDR3 loop spans 15 amino acids. Unmatched junction bases numbered 9, after V lost 3 bases and J lost 7 bases.

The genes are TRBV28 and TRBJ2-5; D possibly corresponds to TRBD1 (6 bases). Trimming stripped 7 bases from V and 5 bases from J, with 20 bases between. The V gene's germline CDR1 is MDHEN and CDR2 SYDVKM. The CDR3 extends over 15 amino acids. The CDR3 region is CASNPATGLGETQYF. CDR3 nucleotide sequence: TGTGCCAGCAATCCCGCGACAGGCCTTGGTGAGACCCAGTACTTC.

CDR3 loop: CASSIAGTGGNTIYF. The DNA of the CDR3 is TGTGCCAGCAGCATCGCCGGGACAGGGGGAAACACCATATATTTT. V gene TRBV5-4 combines with J gene TRBJ1-3, with TRBD1 matching 9 bases. Germline values: CDR1 SGHNT, CDR2 YYREEE (reference sequence). This CDR3 contains 15 residues. V shed 4 bases and J 4 bases; nucleotides not matched to a gene: 6. The full variable domain, its missing parts supplied by reference TRBV5-4 and TRBJ1-3, is ETGVTQSPTHLIKTRGQQVTLRCSSQSGHNTVSWYQQALGQGPQFIFQYYREEENGRGNFPPRFSGLQFPNYSSELNVNALELDDSALYLCASSIAGTGGNTIYFGEGSWLTVV.

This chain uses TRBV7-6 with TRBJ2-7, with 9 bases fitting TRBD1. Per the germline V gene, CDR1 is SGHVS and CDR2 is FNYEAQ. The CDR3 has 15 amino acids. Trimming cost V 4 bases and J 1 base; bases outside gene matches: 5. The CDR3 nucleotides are TGTGCCAGCAGCTCGGGACAGGGTCGATCCTACGAGCAGTACTTC. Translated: CASSSGQGRSYEQYF. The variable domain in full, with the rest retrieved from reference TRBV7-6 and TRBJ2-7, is GAGVSQSPRYKVTKRGQDVALRCDPISGHVSLYWYRQALGQGPEFLTYFNYEAQQDKSGLPNDRFSAERPEGSISTLTIQRTEQRDSAMYRCASSSGQGRSYEQYFGPGTRLTVT.

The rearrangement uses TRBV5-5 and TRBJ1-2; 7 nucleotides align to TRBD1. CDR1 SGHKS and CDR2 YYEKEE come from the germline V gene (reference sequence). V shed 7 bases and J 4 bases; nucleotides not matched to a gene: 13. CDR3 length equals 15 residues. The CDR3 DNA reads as TGTGCCAGCGTACCCGCTGGGAACAGGGGCTATGGCTACACCTTC. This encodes CASVPAGNRGYGYTF.